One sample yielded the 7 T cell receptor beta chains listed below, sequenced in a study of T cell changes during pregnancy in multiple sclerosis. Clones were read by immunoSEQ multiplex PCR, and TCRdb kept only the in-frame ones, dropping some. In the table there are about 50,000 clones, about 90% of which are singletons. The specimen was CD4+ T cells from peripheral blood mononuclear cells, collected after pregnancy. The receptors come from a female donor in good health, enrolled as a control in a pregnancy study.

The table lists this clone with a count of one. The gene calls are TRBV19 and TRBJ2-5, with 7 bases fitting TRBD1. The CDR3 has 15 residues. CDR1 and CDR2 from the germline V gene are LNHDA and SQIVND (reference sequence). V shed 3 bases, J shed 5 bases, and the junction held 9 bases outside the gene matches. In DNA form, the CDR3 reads TGTGCCAGTAGTATTCGATCCCCCAGGGGGGAGACCCAGTACTTC. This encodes CASSIRSPRGETQYF.

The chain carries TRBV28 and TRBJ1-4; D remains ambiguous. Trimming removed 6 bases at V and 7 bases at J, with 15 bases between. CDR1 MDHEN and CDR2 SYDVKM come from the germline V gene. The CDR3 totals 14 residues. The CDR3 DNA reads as TGTGCCAGCAGACCCTCGGGTATCAGTGAAAAACTGTTTTTT. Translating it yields CASRPSGISEKLFF.

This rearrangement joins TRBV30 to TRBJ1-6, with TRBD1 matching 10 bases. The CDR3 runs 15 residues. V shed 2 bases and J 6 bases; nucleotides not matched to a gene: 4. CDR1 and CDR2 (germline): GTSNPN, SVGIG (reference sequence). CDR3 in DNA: TGTGCCTGGAGTTCGGGGACAGGGGTTAATTCACCCCTCCACTTT. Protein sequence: CAWSSGTGVNSPLHF.

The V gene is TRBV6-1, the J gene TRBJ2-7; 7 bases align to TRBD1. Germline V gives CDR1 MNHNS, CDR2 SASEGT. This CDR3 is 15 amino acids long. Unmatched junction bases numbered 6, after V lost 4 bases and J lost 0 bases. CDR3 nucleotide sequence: TGTGCCAGCAGTGTAGGGACAGCGAGCTCCTACGAGCAGTACTTC. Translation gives CASSVGTASSYEQYF.

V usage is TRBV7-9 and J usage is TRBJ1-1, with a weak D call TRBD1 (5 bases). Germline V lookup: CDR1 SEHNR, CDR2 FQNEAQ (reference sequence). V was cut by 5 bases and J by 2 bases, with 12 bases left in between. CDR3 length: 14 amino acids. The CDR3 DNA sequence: TGTGCCAGCAGCCCGGACATAGTAAACACTGAAGCTTTCTTT. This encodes CASSPDIVNTEAFF.

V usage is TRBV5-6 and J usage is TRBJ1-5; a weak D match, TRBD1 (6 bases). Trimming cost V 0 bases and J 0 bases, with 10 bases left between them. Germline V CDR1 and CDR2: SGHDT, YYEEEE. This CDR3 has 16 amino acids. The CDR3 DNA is TGTGCCAGCAGCTTGGAGGCAGGGGATAGCAATCAGCCCCAGCATTTT. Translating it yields CASSLEAGDSNQPQHF.

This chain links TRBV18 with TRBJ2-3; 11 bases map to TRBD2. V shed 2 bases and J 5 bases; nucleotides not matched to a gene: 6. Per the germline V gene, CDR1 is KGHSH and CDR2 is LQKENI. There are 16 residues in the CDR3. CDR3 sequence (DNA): TGTGCCAGCTCACCAAATAGCGGGGGGGCAGGAGATACGCAGTATTTT. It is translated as CASSPNSGGAGDTQYF.